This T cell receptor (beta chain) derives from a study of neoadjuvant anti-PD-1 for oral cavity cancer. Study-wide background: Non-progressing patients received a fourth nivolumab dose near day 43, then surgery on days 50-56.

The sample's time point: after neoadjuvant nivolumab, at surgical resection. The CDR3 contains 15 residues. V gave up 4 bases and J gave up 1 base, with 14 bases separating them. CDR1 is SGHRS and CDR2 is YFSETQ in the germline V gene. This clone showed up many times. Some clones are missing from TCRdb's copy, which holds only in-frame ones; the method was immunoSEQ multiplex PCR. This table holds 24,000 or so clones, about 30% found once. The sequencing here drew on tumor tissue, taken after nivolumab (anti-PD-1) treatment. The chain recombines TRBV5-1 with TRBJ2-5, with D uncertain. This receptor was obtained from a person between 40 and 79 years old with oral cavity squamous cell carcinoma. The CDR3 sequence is CASSPRLGIQETQYF. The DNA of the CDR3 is TGCGCCAGCAGCCCGAGGCTAGGTATCCAAGAGACCCAGTACTTC. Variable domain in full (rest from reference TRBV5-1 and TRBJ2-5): KAGVTQTPRYLIKTRGQQVTLSCSPISGHRSVSWYQQTPGQGLQFLFEYFSETQRNKGNFPGRFSGRQFSNSRSEMNVSTLELGDSALYLCASSPRLGIQETQYFGPGTRLLVL.